A selection of T cell receptor beta chains follows, all from one sample in a study of preoperative IRX-2 immunotherapy in early breast cancer. Generated by immunoSEQ multiplex PCR, the TCRdb table keeps only in-frame clones and is missing some. Of about 28,000 clones in the sample, 82% were seen once. Sampling was done from a patient treated with IRX-2 immunotherapy. The receptors originated from a human donor with breast cancer. The CDR3 runs from the conserved cysteine through the conserved F or W. The D gene is left open where the match is weak. Size is omitted from some rows. Given values are once, few, many or a class for expanded clones.

D gene	clone size	V gene	J gene	CDR3 DNA	CDR3 protein
.	.	TRBV28	TRBJ1-1	TGTGCCAGCAACCGCGATATGAACACTGAAGCTTTCTTT	CASNRDMNTEAFF
TRBD2	.	TRBV11-3	TRBJ2-3	TGTGCCAGCAGCTTACGAGCGGGGCTGAGCACAGATACGCAGTATTTT	CASSLRAGLSTDTQYF
.	.	TRBV6-8	TRBJ2-1	TGTGCCAGCAGCCAACTAGACAATGAGCAGTTCTTC	CASSQLDNEQFF
.	.	TRBV7-6	TRBJ1-6	TGTGCCAGCAGCCCAGACCTCGGGAATTCACCCCTCCACTTT	CASSPDLGNSPLHF
.	.	TRBV6-8	TRBJ2-3	TGTGCCAGCAGATGGGGGGCCGCCTCGGGGTGGGAATATTTT	CASRWGAASGWEYF
TRBD1	.	TRBV7-1	TRBJ2-3	TGTGCCAGCAGCCTGGGGACAGGGGTGGCGGATACGCAGTATTTT	CASSLGTGVADTQYF
.	few	TRBV19	TRBJ2-7	TGTGCCAGTAGTACTTCCCTCAATTTAGAGCAGTACTTC	CASSTSLNLEQYF
.	.	TRBV1	TRBJ2-1	TGCGCCAGCAGCCAAGGAGGAATCCGACTCTCCTACAATGAGCAGTTCTTC	CASSQGGIRLSYNEQFF
TRBD1	.	TRBV9	TRBJ2-7	TGTGCCAGCAGCGCCCCCGCGACAGGGGGCAGGGTTCAGTACTTC	CASSAPATGGRVQYF
TRBD1	.	TRBV19	TRBJ1-2	TGTGCCAGTAGAACCGGGACAGGGATATCCTATGGCTACACCTTC	CASRTGTGISYGYTF
TRBD1	.	TRBV19	TRBJ1-5	TGTGCCAGTAGTTGGACAGGGGGCGATCAGCCCCAGCATTTT	CASSWTGGDQPQHF
.	.	TRBV12-5	TRBJ1-2	TGTGCTAGTGGTTTGGCGGGAGGTGGGGGCTACACCTTC	CASGLAGGGGYTF
.	once	TRBV19	TRBJ1-5	TGTGCCAGTAGTATTTTGACAGCTTATAGCAATCAGCCCCAGCATTTT	CASSILTAYSNQPQHF
.	.	TRBV1	TRBJ1-3	TGCGCCAGCAGCCAACAGGGGCGTTCTGGAAACACCATATATTTT	CASSQQGRSGNTIYF
TRBD1	.	TRBV19	TRBJ1-2	TGTGCCAGTAGCGTCGGACAGGGAGCCTATGGCTACACCTTC	CASSVGQGAYGYTF
.	.	TRBV18	TRBJ1-5	TGTGCCAGCTCACCGGGCAGAAATCAGCCCCAGCATTTT	CASSPGRNQPQHF
TRBD1	.	TRBV6-8	TRBJ1-2	TGTGCCAGCAGTGCCGGGACAGGGGGCGGCTACACCTTC	CASSAGTGGGYTF
.	.	TRBV15	TRBJ1-5	TGTGCCACCAGCAGAGGTACAGGGTCTGGAAGCAATCAGCCCCAGCATTTT	CATSRGTGSGSNQPQHF
.	.	TRBV1	TRBJ2-2	TGCGCCAGCAGCCAAGAGGTTCAGGGTGGGGAGCTGTTTTTT	CASSQEVQGGELFF
TRBD2	.	TRBV11-3	TRBJ2-5	TGTGCCAGCAGCCTGCCGTTGCGGGGGCAAGAGACCCAGTACTTC	CASSLPLRGQETQYF
TRBD2	.	TRBV18	TRBJ2-3	TGTGCCAGCTCACCCTATTTTGCGGGGGCAGATACGCAGTATTTT	CASSPYFAGADTQYF
TRBD2	.	TRBV11-3	TRBJ2-1	TGTGCCAGCAGCCCGGGACTAGCGGGAGTCGATGAGCAGTTCTTC	CASSPGLAGVDEQFF
TRBD2	few	TRBV11-3	TRBJ2-5	TGTGCCAGCAGTACCCCCCGACTAGCCGACGTACTGGAGACCCAGTACTTC	CASSTPRLADVLETQYF
TRBD1	once	TRBV29-1	TRBJ2-7	TGCAGCGTTGACGGGGACAGGGTCGACGAGCAGTACTTC	CSVDGDRVDEQYF
TRBD2	.	TRBV10-2	TRBJ2-7	TGCGCCAGCAGTGAGTCGTGGGGGGGAGCCTCCTACGAGCAGTACTTC	CASSESWGGASYEQYF
TRBD2	.	TRBV19	TRBJ2-7	TGTGCCAGTAGTATTAGTGCACTAGCGGGAGCTACCTACGAGCAGTACTTC	CASSISALAGATYEQYF
TRBD2	.	TRBV18	TRBJ2-5	TGTGCCAGCTCACTGTGGACTAGCGGGGGCATGAAGGAGACCCAGTACTTC	CASSLWTSGGMKETQYF
TRBD1	.	TRBV11-3	TRBJ2-2	TGTGCCAGCAGCTCCAGGACAGGGAGCCCGAACACCGGGGAGCTGTTTTTT	CASSSRTGSPNTGELFF
TRBD1	.	TRBV28	TRBJ1-4	TGTGCCAGCAGCCATCCCCTCTTGGGACAGGAGGTACAAAAACTGTTTTTT	CASSHPLLGQEVQKLFF
.	few	TRBV6-8	TRBJ1-1	TGTGCCATAGCTTGGGCGGAAAACACTGAAGCTTTCTTT	CAIAWAENTEAFF
.	.	TRBV2	TRBJ1-1	TGTGCCAGCAGTGGTCCCTCGGGGCCTTACACTGAAGCTTTCTTT	CASSGPSGPYTEAFF
.	.	TRBV9	TRBJ2-6	TGTGCCAGCAGTGAAGTCAGGGAGCTTTTTGGGGCCAACGTCCTGACTTTC	CASSEVRELFGANVLTF
.	.	TRBV7-1	TRBJ2-2	TGTGCCAGCAGTTTGAGAAAGTGGGCCATGACCGGGGAGCTGTTTTTT	CASSLRKWAMTGELFF
.	.	TRBV19	TRBJ1-1	TGTGCCAGTAGTGCAGGGCGGGGCACTGAAGCTTTCTTT	CASSAGRGTEAFF
TRBD1	.	TRBV11-3	TRBJ2-7	TGTGCCAGCAGCTTGGGCGGGGACAGGGACAAGCAGTACTTC	CASSLGGDRDKQYF
.	.	TRBV7-5	TRBJ1-5	TGTGCCAGCAGCCGTAGGGTAGGGAGGGATCAGCCCCAGCATTTT	CASSRRVGRDQPQHF
.	once	TRBV10-3	TRBJ1-2	TGTGCCATCAGTGAGGTGGACTTTTCTGGCTACACCTTC	CAISEVDFSGYTF
.	.	TRBV15	TRBJ2-3	TGTGCCACCAGCAGAGGGGCAGGCAGCACAGATACGCAGTATTTT	CATSRGAGSTDTQYF
.	.	TRBV6-8	TRBJ2-7	TGTGCCAGCACCCCAAGGACAGCCACCTACGAGCAGTACTTC	CASTPRTATYEQYF
.	few	TRBV18	TRBJ1-1	TGTGCCAGCTCACCAACAGGATCGAACACTGAAGCTTTCTTT	CASSPTGSNTEAFF
.	.	TRBV6-8	TRBJ2-2	TGTGCCAGCAGTTATATTACCGGGGAGCTGTTTTTT	CASSYITGELFF
TRBD1	.	TRBV11-3	TRBJ1-2	TGTGCCAGCAGCCAAAGCCGATGGACAGGGAGTGGCTACACCTTC	CASSQSRWTGSGYTF